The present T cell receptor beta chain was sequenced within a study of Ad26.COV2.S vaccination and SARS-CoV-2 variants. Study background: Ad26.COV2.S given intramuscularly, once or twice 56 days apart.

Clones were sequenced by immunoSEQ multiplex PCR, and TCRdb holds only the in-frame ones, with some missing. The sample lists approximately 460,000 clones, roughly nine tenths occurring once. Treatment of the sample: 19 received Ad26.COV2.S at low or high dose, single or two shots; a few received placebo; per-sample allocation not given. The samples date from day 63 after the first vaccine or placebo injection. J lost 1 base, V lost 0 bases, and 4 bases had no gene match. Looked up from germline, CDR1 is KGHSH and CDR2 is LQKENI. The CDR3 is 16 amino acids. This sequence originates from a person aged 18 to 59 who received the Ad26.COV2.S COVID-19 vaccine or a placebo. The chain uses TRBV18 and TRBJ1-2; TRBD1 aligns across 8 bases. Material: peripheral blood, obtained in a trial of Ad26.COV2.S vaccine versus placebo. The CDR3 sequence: CASSPPGQALNYGYTF. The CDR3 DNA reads TGTGCCAGCTCACCACCGGGACAGGCACTTAACTATGGCTACACCTTC.